This T cell receptor (beta chain) was recovered during a study of cytomegalovirus exposure and HLA in healthy donors. Whole-study findings and limits: It was reported that TCR beta sequences correctly inferred the HLA-A and HLA-B alleles for most subjects.

PCR primers comprised 60 Vbeta and 13 Jbeta primers. Only in-frame clones appear in the TCRdb table, and some are missing; sequencing was by immunoSEQ multiplex PCR. In total, the table holds around 57,000 clones. From germline, CDR1 is SQVTM and CDR2 ANQGSEA. The J segment lost 7 bases and the V segment lost 4 bases, leaving 6 bases of the junction unmatched. The CDR3 totals 12 residues. Details on this clone: Its specificity is not known.

The chain recombines TRBV29-1 with TRBJ2-7; 8 bases are a match to TRBD1. This sequence was found in a woman between 50 and 59 years old in good health and CMV-seropositive. Sample: PBMCs. CDR3 protein: CSVGQGLGEQYF. The CDR3 region has the DNA TGCAGCGTTGGACAGGGGTTAGGAGAGCAGTACTTC.